This record concerns one T cell receptor (beta chain) sequence. These data are taken from a study of control samples from healthy donors and cancer patients. This CDR3 spans 15 amino acids. V dropped 0 bases and J dropped 2 bases, with 10 bases sitting between them. The germline V gene encodes CDR1 KGHSH and CDR2 LQKENI. Clones were sequenced by immunoSEQ multiplex PCR, and TCRdb holds only the in-frame ones, with some missing. The sample lists around 94,000 clones; 90% were seen once. This chain joins TRBV18 and TRBJ2-5; TRBD2 might be the D (5 bases). Sequenced sample: blood. This clonotype originated in a woman under 30 in good health. The CDR3 nucleotides are TGTGCCAGCTCACCACCCCTAGCAGTTCAAGAGACCCAGTACTTC. It translates to CASSPPLAVQETQYF.